One and the same sample provided the 13 T cell receptor beta chains below, sequenced in a study of CD8 T cells in Susac syndrome. cDNA came from approximately 0.5 to 1 ug RNA primed by random hexamers. TCRdb re-called the immunoSEQ multiplex PCR reads with MiXCR, one entry per CDR3 protein. The table includes around 270,000 distinct CDR3 sequences, approximately 90% detected once. Sequencing was performed on CD8+ T cells from PBMCs. The source is a human donor with multiple sclerosis.

This clonotype was detected a few times. The chain uses TRBV27 and TRBJ2-7; 11 positions agree with TRBD1. The CDR3 runs to 14 residues. Germline V gives CDR1 MNHEY, CDR2 SMNVEV (reference sequence). The V and J ends lost 4 bases and 3 bases, in that order; junction bases with no gene match: 2. The CDR3 DNA is TGTGCCAGCAGTTACGGGACAGGGGGCTACGAGCAGTACTTC. Translating gives CASSYGTGGYEQYF.

CDR3 protein: CASSFRGARRPLHF. The CDR3 bases are TGTGCCAGCAGCTTTCGAGGGGCACGGAGACCCCTCCACTTT. The V gene is TRBV13, the J gene TRBJ1-6; a possible D gene is TRBD1 (5 bases). From germline, CDR1 is PRHDT and CDR2 FYEKMQ (reference sequence). The ends were cut back, 3 bases at V and 12 bases at J, with 15 bases in the middle. The CDR3 loop spans 14 amino acids.

This rearrangement joins TRBV5-6 to TRBJ2-7; tentatively, D is TRBD2 (6 bases). The CDR3 is 12 amino acids. Trimming stripped 1 base from V and 7 bases from J, with 9 bases between. Per the germline V gene, CDR1 is SGHDT and CDR2 is YYEEEE. CDR3 protein: CASSLMRGEQYF. CDR3 coding DNA: TGTGCCAGCAGCTTGATGCGGGGAGAGCAGTACTTC.

CDR3 residues: CASSLSLGQDNEQFF. The CDR3 DNA sequence: TGTGCCAGCAGTTTATCATTGGGGCAGGACAATGAGCAGTTCTTC. The chain has TRBV27 and TRBJ2-1, with a tentative D call TRBD1 (5 bases). Trimming took off 0 bases at V and 5 bases at J, with 11 bases between the two ends. This CDR3 is 15 amino acids long. CDR1 and CDR2 (germline): MNHEY, SMNVEV (reference sequence).

This sequence joins TRBV6-5 and TRBJ1-1; 7 bases agree with TRBD1. V lost 0 bases and J lost 7; bases outside the gene matches: 5. Germline V gives CDR1 MNHEY, CDR2 SVGAGI. The CDR3 is 14 residues long. The DNA of the CDR3 is TGTGCCAGCAGTTACTCGGGACAGCTTGGTGAAGCTTTCTTT. It encodes CASSYSGQLGEAFF.

This chain joins TRBV20-1 and TRBJ2-3, with 9 bases identical to TRBD2. The trim removed 0 bases at V and 0 bases at J, leaving 10 bases unmatched. The CDR3 length is 18 residues. Germline lookup yields CDR1 DFQATT and CDR2 SNEGSKA (reference sequence). The CDR3 protein is CSARDTNPSGASTDTQYF. The CDR3 region has the DNA TGCAGTGCTAGAGATACCAATCCTAGCGGGGCTAGCACAGATACGCAGTATTTT.

The J gene is TRBJ1-1, the V gene TRBV3-1; D unclear. Trimming took off 0 bases at V and 7 bases at J, with 3 bases between the two ends. The CDR3 extends over 11 amino acids. Germline-derived CDR1 and CDR2 are LGHDT and YNNKEL (reference sequence). CDR3 nucleotides: TGTGCCAGCAGCCAAGAGAGTGAAGCTTTCTTT. Amino acid sequence: CASSQESEAFF.

This chain uses TRBV7-2 with TRBJ2-7, with 14 bases matching TRBD2. Trimming at V came to 3 bases and at J to 3 bases, leaving 4 bases not matched to a gene. CDR3 size: 16 residues. Per the germline V gene, CDR1 is SGHTA and CDR2 is FQGNSA. As DNA, the CDR3 is TGTGCCAGCAGCTTGGGGACTAGCGGGGGCCTCTACGAGCAGTACTTC. Its translation is CASSLGTSGGLYEQYF.

This rearrangement joins TRBV7-6 to TRBJ2-7, with TRBD2 as a possible D gene (6 bases). The CDR3 sequence is 20 residues long. Trimming took off 0 bases at V and 1 base at J, with 25 bases between the two ends. The germline CDR1 and CDR2 sequences are SGHVS and FNYEAQ. The CDR3 protein is CASSLALPSTTGGSSYEQYF. Here the CDR3 DNA reads TGTGCCAGCAGCTTAGCCTTACCGTCGACTACCGGGGGTTCTTCCTACGAGCAGTACTTC. Based on the CDR3 plus reference TRBV7-6 and TRBJ2-7, the full variable domain is GAGVSQSPRYKVTKRGQDVALRCDPISGHVSLYWYRQALGQGPEFLTYFNYEAQQDKSGLPNDRFSAERPEGSISTLTIQRTEQRDSAMYRCASSLALPSTTGGSSYEQYFGPGTRLTVT.

This clonotype came up once. CDR3 DNA sequence: TGTGCCAGCAGTCCCGGATCGTTCTGGGAGTATAGCAATCAGCCCCAGCATTTT. Translating gives CASSPGSFWEYSNQPQHF. The chain has TRBV12-3 or TRBV12-4 and TRBJ1-5, with no clear D. V was shortened by 5 bases and J by 0 bases, with 20 bases between the two germline ends. CDR3 length: 18 amino acids.

The J gene is TRBJ2-1, the V gene TRBV4-1; perhaps TRBD2 as D (6 bases). Germline V CDR1 and CDR2: MGHRA, YSYEKL. V was pared by 6 bases and J by 4 bases, with 19 bases between. The CDR3 loop spans 16 amino acids. The DNA for the CDR3 is TGCGCCAGCAGGCAGATACCGGGACTTGGGTACAATGAGCAGTTCTTC. Encoded protein: CASRQIPGLGYNEQFF.

The chain uses TRBV6-2 or TRBV6-3 and TRBJ2-7, with D perhaps TRBD1 (5 bases). V lost 6 bases and J 2 bases, leaving 17 bases between the germline ends. CDR3 length equals 15 residues. The germline CDR1 and CDR2 sequences are MNHEY and SVGEGT. CDR3 nucleotides: TGTGCCAGCAGCTATCCCCAGGGCTTCGCCTACGAGCAGTACTTC. This sequence encodes CASSYPQGFAYEQYF.

This clonotype occurred once. The rearrangement uses TRBV29-1 and TRBJ2-1; 9 positions match TRBD1. Per the germline V gene, CDR1 is SQVTM and CDR2 is ANQGSEA. The CDR3 is made up of 15 amino acids. After removal of 0 bases from V and 7 bases from J, the junction contained 7 bases not matched to a gene. This CDR3 is CSVEDWGTGWNEQFF. In DNA, the CDR3 is TGCAGCGTTGAAGATTGGGGGACAGGGTGGAATGAGCAGTTCTTC.